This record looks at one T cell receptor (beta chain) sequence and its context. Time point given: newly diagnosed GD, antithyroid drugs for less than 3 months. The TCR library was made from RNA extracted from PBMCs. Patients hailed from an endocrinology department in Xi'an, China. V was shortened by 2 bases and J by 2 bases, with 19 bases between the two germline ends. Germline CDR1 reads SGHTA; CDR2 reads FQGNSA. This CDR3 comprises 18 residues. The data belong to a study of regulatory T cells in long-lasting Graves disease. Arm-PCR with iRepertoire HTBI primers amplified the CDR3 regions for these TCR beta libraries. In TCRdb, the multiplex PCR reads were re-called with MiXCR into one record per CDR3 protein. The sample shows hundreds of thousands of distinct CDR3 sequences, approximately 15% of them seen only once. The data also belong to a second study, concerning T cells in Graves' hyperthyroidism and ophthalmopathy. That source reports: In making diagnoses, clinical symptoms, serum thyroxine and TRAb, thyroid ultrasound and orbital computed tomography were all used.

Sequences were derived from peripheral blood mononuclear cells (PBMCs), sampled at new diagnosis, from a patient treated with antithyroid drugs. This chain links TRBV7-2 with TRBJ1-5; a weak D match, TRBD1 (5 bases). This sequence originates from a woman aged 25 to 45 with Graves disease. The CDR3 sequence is CASSLFWGGDGGNQPQHF. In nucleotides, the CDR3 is TGTGCCAGCAGCTTATTTTGGGGAGGGGACGGGGGCAATCAGCCCCAGCATTTT.